Here is one TCR beta chain with its context. This record comes from a study of blood T cell repertoires in COVID-19. Study-wide background: The United States, Italy and Spain supplied acute and convalescent COVID-19 samples. The cDNA or gDNA used as material had been derived from T cells, B-cell-depleted T cells, or PBMCs.

As processed by the authors: Amplification of reference gene primers was used by the study to estimate nucleated cell counts. The protocol was immunoSEQ multiplex PCR, while the TCRdb copy is restricted to in-frame clones and leaves out a portion. V and J calls and clone size are as listed in that table; D and trimming were resolved from the DNA. The sample includes around 130,000 clones, less than 85% of them seen just once. This CDR3 spans 14 amino acids. The ends were cut back, 4 bases at V and 1 base at J, with 13 bases in the middle. Germline CDR1 is SQVTM and CDR2 is ANQGSEA. The genes are TRBV29-1 and TRBJ2-5, with D tentatively TRBD1 (5 bases). The TCR was taken from a woman over 75 with acute or convalescent COVID-19. The sample taken for sequencing was peripheral blood. CDR3 loop: CSVGRTGFQETQYF. The CDR3 DNA sequence: TGCAGCGTTGGACGTACAGGTTTCCAAGAGACCCAGTACTTC.